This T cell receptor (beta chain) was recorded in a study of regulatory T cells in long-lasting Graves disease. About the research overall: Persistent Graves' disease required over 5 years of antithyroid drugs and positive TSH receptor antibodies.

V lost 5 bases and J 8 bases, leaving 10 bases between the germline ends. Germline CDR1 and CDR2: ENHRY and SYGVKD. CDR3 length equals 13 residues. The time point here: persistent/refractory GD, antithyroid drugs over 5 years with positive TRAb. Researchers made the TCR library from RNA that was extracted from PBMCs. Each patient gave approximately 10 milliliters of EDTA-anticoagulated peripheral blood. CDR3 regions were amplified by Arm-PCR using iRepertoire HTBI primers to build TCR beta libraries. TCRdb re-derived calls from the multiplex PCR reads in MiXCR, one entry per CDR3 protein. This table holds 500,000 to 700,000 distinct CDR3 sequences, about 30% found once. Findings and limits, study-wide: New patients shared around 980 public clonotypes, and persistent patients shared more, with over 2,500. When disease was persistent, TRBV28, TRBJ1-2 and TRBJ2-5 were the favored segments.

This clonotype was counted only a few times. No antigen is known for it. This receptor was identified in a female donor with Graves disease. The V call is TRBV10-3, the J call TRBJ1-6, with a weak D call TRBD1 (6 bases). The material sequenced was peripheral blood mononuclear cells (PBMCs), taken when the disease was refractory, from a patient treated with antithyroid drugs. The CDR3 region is CAISLQGDSPLHF. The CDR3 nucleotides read TGTGCCATCAGTTTACAGGGAGATTCACCCCTCCACTTT.